The rows below give T cell receptor beta chains drawn from one sample of a study of CD8+CD57+ T cells in acquired aplastic anemia. TCRdb ran MiXCR on the reads and lists one entry per CDR3 protein. Of approximately 150,000 distinct CDR3 sequences detected, under 55% appear once; the ten largest clones hold about 1%. The sequencing sample was made of sorted CD4+, CD8+, or CD8+CD57+ T cells (not recorded which) from PBMCs. These receptors were collected from a human donor with aplastic anemia. Each CDR3 is given without its conserved first and last residue. D genes are given only for firm matches.

j_gene: TRBJ2-1; v_gene: TRBV19; d_gene: -; CDR3aa: ASSIDGANEQF
j_gene: TRBJ2-1; v_gene: TRBV4-2; d_gene: TRBD2; CDR3aa: ASSATTSGTYNEQF
j_gene: TRBJ1-4; v_gene: TRBV2; d_gene: TRBD1; CDR3aa: ASSEGQINEKLF
j_gene: TRBJ2-5; v_gene: TRBV20-1; d_gene: TRBD2; CDR3aa: SARDLAGGVETQY
j_gene: TRBJ1-1; v_gene: TRBV24-1; d_gene: -; CDR3aa: ATSVGVNTEAF
j_gene: TRBJ1-3; v_gene: TRBV2; d_gene: TRBD1; CDR3aa: ASSRQGPSSGNTIY
j_gene: TRBJ2-1; v_gene: TRBV29-1; d_gene: -; CDR3aa: SVPPAGISSYNEQF
j_gene: TRBJ1-5; v_gene: TRBV6-1; d_gene: TRBD1; CDR3aa: ASSPVQGVRNQPQH
j_gene: TRBJ1-6; v_gene: TRBV7-4; d_gene: -; CDR3aa: ASSSIFIRGAGSPLH
j_gene: TRBJ1-6; v_gene: TRBV18; d_gene: -; CDR3aa: ASSLGQGKTLNSPLH
j_gene: TRBJ2-1; v_gene: TRBV19; d_gene: -; CDR3aa: ASSIGPNEQF
j_gene: TRBJ1-6; v_gene: TRBV20-1; d_gene: -; CDR3aa: SAREAGGSYNSPLH
j_gene: TRBJ2-3; v_gene: TRBV11-2; d_gene: TRBD2; CDR3aa: ASSLGLRGGKSDTQY
j_gene: TRBJ1-4; v_gene: TRBV25-1; d_gene: TRBD1; CDR3aa: ASSRIGTGDEKLF
j_gene: TRBJ1-1; v_gene: TRBV6-5; d_gene: -; CDR3aa: ASMGSFFNTEAF
j_gene: TRBJ1-2; v_gene: TRBV6-1; d_gene: -; CDR3aa: ASSEPEGSYGYT
j_gene: TRBJ1-6; v_gene: TRBV7-3; d_gene: -; CDR3aa: ASSLNAVGSPLH
j_gene: TRBJ1-1; v_gene: TRBV19; d_gene: -; CDR3aa: ASSIGFGDAF
j_gene: TRBJ2-1; v_gene: TRBV20-1; d_gene: TRBD1; CDR3aa: SAKGTGFGSYNEQF
j_gene: TRBJ1-4; v_gene: TRBV4-1; d_gene: -; CDR3aa: ASSLLNEQLF
j_gene: TRBJ2-3; v_gene: TRBV20-1; d_gene: -; CDR3aa: SAREADTQY
j_gene: TRBJ2-7; v_gene: TRBV2; d_gene: -; CDR3aa: ASRDPTGEVSYEQY
j_gene: TRBJ2-5; v_gene: TRBV15; d_gene: TRBD2; CDR3aa: ATSRSGGEETQY
j_gene: TRBJ1-5; v_gene: TRBV10-3; d_gene: -; CDR3aa: ASSEMGRGQPQH
j_gene: TRBJ2-1; v_gene: TRBV24-1; d_gene: TRBD2; CDR3aa: ATSDTGTSGINEQF
j_gene: TRBJ2-3; v_gene: TRBV6-1; d_gene: -; CDR3aa: ASSEGAVGLTDTQY
j_gene: TRBJ2-1; v_gene: TRBV5-4; d_gene: TRBD1; CDR3aa: ASSLGDRGQGGQF
j_gene: TRBJ2-5; v_gene: TRBV3-1; d_gene: TRBD2; CDR3aa: ASSAGGPETQY
j_gene: TRBJ1-2; v_gene: TRBV3-1; d_gene: -; CDR3aa: ASSPRDGLGGYT
j_gene: TRBJ2-2; v_gene: TRBV10-2; d_gene: -; CDR3aa: ASSHLQEPGELF
j_gene: TRBJ1-6; v_gene: TRBV2; d_gene: -; CDR3aa: ASSEAQRSRGSPLH
j_gene: TRBJ1-1; v_gene: TRBV20-1; d_gene: -; CDR3aa: SAAPPAVPEAF
j_gene: TRBJ2-5; v_gene: TRBV20-1; d_gene: TRBD2; CDR3aa: SARVGLAGGPQETQY
j_gene: TRBJ1-2; v_gene: TRBV24-1; d_gene: TRBD1; CDR3aa: ATSDGTGLFYGYT
j_gene: TRBJ2-7; v_gene: TRBV20-1; d_gene: TRBD1; CDR3aa: SARAETGALYEQY
j_gene: TRBJ2-7; v_gene: TRBV11-3; d_gene: -; CDR3aa: ASSLPNLYEQY
j_gene: TRBJ1-1; v_gene: TRBV19; d_gene: -; CDR3aa: ASSIGPPRGTEAF
j_gene: TRBJ2-1; v_gene: TRBV6-1; d_gene: -; CDR3aa: ASSDVRTKQF
j_gene: TRBJ1-5; v_gene: TRBV19; d_gene: -; CDR3aa: ASSIERNQPQH
j_gene: TRBJ1-5; v_gene: TRBV2; d_gene: -; CDR3aa: ASSSGRTVNQPQH
j_gene: TRBJ2-2; v_gene: TRBV4-2; d_gene: TRBD1; CDR3aa: ASSVGQGVITGELF